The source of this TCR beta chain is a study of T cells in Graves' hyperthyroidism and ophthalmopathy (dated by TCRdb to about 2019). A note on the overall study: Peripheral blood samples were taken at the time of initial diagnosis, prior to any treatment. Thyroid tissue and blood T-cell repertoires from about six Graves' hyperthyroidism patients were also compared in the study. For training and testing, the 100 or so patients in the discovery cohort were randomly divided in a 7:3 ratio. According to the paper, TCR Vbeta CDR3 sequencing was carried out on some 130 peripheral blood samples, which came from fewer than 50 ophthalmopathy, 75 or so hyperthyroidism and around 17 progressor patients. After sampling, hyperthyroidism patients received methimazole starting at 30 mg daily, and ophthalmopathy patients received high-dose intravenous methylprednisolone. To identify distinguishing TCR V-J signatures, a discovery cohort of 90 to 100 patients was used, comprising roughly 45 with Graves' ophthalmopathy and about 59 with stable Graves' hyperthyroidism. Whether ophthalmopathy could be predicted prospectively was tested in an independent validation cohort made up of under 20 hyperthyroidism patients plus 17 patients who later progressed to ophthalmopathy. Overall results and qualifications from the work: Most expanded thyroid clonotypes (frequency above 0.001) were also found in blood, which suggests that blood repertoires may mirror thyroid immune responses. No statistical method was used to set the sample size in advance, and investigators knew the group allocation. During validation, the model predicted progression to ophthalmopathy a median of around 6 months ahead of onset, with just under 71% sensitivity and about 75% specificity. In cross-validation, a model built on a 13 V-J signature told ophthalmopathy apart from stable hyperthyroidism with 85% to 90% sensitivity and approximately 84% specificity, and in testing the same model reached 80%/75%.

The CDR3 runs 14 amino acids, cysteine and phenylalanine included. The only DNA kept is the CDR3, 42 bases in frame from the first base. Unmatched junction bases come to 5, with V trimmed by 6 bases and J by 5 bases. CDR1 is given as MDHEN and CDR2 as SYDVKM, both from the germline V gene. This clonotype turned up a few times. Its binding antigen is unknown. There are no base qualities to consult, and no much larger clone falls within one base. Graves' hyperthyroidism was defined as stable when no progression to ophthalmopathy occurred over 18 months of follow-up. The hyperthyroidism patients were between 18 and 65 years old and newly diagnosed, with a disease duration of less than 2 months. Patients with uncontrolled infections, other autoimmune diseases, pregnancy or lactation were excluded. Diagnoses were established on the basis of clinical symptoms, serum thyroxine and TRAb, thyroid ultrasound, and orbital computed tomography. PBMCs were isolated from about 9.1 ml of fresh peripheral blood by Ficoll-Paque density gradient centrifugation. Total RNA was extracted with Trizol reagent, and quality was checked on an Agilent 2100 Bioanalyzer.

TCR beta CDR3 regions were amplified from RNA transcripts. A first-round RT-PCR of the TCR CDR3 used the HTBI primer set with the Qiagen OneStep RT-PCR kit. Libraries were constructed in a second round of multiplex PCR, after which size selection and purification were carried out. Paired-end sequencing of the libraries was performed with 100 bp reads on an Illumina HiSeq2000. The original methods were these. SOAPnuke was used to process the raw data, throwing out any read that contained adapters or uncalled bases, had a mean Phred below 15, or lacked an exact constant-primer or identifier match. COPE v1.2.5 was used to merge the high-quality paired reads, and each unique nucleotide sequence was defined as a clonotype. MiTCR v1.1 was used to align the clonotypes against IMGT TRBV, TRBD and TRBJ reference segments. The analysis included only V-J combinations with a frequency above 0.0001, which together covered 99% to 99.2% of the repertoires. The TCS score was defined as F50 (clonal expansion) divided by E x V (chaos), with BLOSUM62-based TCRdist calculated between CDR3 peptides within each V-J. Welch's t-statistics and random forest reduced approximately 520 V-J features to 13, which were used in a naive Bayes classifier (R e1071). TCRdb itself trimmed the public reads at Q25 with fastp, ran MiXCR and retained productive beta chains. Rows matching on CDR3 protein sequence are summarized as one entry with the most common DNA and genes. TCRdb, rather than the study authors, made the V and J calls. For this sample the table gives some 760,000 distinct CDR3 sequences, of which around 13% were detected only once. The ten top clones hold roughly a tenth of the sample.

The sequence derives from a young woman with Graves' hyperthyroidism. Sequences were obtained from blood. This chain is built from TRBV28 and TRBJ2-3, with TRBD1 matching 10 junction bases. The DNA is TGTGCCAGCAGCCAGACAGGGGGCAGAGATACGCAGTATTTT. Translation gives CASSQTGGRDTQYF.